These 7 T cell receptor beta chains share one sample of origin, sequenced in a study of T cell responses to AZD1222 COVID-19 vaccine. TCRdb's table, derived via immunoSEQ multiplex PCR, lists solely in-frame clones and lacks some. The sample includes tens of thousands of clones, about nine tenths of them seen just once. The source material was peripheral blood, sampled 28 days after the second dose of the MenACWY control vaccine. The receptors shown here come from an adult who received the MenACWY meningococcal vaccine as a control.

The V gene is TRBV10-1, the J gene TRBJ2-7, with D perhaps matching TRBD2 (6 bases). V lost 4 bases and J lost 0, with 19 bases in between. The germline gives CDR1 WNHNN, CDR2 SYGVQD (reference sequence). CDR3 length: 17 residues. The CDR3 coding sequence is TGCGCCAGCAGTGGAACTACGGGAACGGAGGGCTCCTACGAGCAGTACTTC. Protein product: CASSGTTGTEGSYEQYF.

This clone was detected a few times. The gene calls are TRBV2 and TRBJ2-7, with D possibly TRBD1 on 5 matching bases. The germline V gene encodes CDR1 SNHLY and CDR2 FYNNEI. With 4 bases removed from V and 1 base from J, the gap between germline ends came to 14 bases. This CDR3 contains 15 residues. This CDR3 is CASSVGQLRSYEQYF. For the CDR3, the DNA is TGTGCCAGCAGTGTGGGGCAGCTCCGTTCCTACGAGCAGTACTTC.

Remarks on this clone: Other DNA variants within this sample encode the same CDR3. This chain joins TRBV19 and TRBJ1-3; TRBD1 might be the D (5 bases). Germline values: CDR1 LNHDA, CDR2 SQIVND (reference sequence). This CDR3 spans 14 amino acids. With 2 bases removed from V and 0 bases from J, the gap between germline ends came to 5 bases. The CDR3 coding sequence is TGTGCCAGTAGTATAACAGGCTCTGGAAACACCATATATTTT. It encodes CASSITGSGNTIYF.

This clone has only one observation. The CDR3 loop is CASSYRTANYGYTF. The DNA of the CDR3 is TGTGCCAGCAGCTACCGGACAGCTAACTATGGCTACACCTTC. The chain is built from TRBV7-9 and TRBJ1-2; TRBD1 is a possible D gene (6 bases). V was trimmed by 4 bases and J by 0 bases, leaving 9 bases between them. CDR1 is SEHNR and CDR2 is FQNEAQ in the germline V gene (reference sequence). CDR3 size: 14 residues. Supplemented by reference TRBV7-9 and TRBJ1-2, the full variable domain reads DTGVSQNPRHKITKRGQNVTFRCDPISEHNRLYWYRQTLGQGPEFLTYFQNEAQLEKSRLLSDRFSAERPKGSFSTLEIQRTEQGDSAMYLCASSYRTANYGYTFGSGTRLTVV.

The rearrangement links TRBV7-2 to TRBJ2-5; the D gene could be TRBD1 or TRBD2 (7 bases each). Germline CDR1 SGHTA, CDR2 FQGNSA. The CDR3 contains 14 residues. V was pared by 5 bases and J by 5 bases, with 15 bases between. For the CDR3, the DNA is TGTGCCAGCAGCCCACCAGGGGGGGTGGAGACCCAGTACTTC. Its translation is CASSPPGGVETQYF.

In the case of this clone: Other DNA sequences within the sample encode an identical CDR3. This rearrangement joins TRBV6-5 to TRBJ2-7; tentatively, D is TRBD1 (5 bases). V lost 2 bases and J lost 2, with 10 bases in between. The CDR3 length is 14 residues. In germline, CDR1 is MNHEY, CDR2 SVGAGI. The CDR3 reads CASSYGQGPYEQYF. The DNA of the CDR3 is TGTGCCAGCAGTTACGGGCAGGGCCCCTACGAGCAGTACTTC.

CDR3 DNA: TGTGCCAGCAGTGAATTTTGGAGGACACAAGAGACCCAGTACTTC. It specifies CASSEFWRTQETQYF. The rearrangement uses TRBV25-1 and TRBJ2-5; D tentatively fits TRBD1 or TRBD2 (5 bases each). V lost 1 base and J lost 2, with 11 bases in between. CDR3 length: 15 residues. CDR1 is MGHDK and CDR2 is SYGVNS in the germline V gene.